These 18 T cell receptor beta chains were all obtained from the same sample, sequenced in a study of human T cells and chemical hapten exposure. TCRdb re-called the RACE reads through MiXCR, storing one row per CDR3 protein. The sample holds fewer than 130,000 distinct CDR3 sequences, 9.5% to 11% seen once. Time point reported: patch test 1, 2 weeks after DPC sensitization. Treatment described: therapeutic diphenylcyclopropenone sensitization with weekly scalp DPC. Material: whole blood, obtained in connection with sensitization to the hapten diphenylcyclopropenone (DPC). The receptors were sampled from a woman aged 40-49 years with alopecia areata. Some clones in this sample may be carry-over from other donors' samples.

This clonotype was seen more than once but under ten times. The V and J genes are TRBV6-2 or TRBV6-3 and TRBJ1-2, with D maybe TRBD1 (6 bases). This CDR3 is built from 14 residues. CDR1 is MNHEY and CDR2 is SVGEGT in the germline V gene. The V end was cut by 2 bases, the J end by 4 bases, with 11 bases between. The CDR3 DNA follows: TGTGCCAGCAGTTACGGGGGGACAACCTATGGCTACACCTTC. This encodes CASSYGGTTYGYTF.

The CDR3 loop reads CASSYGFGEQPQHF. The CDR3 region has the DNA TGTGCCAGCAGTTACGGGTTCGGGGAGCAGCCCCAGCATTTT. The V call is TRBV6-2 or TRBV6-3, the J call TRBJ1-5; D gene ambiguous. With 2 bases removed from V and 7 bases from J, the gap between germline ends came to 12 bases. The germline V gene has CDR1 MNHEY and CDR2 SVGEGT. The CDR3 runs 14 residues.

This clonotype came up many times. J is TRBJ2-7 and V is TRBV30; TRBD1 or TRBD2 may be the D gene (6 bases each). CDR3 size: 15 residues. CDR1 and CDR2 (germline): GTSNPN, SVGIG (reference sequence). With 8 bases removed from V and 0 bases from J, the gap between germline ends came to 20 bases. CDR3 amino acids: CAGQGGGKSSYEQYF. For the CDR3, the DNA is TGTGCCGGACAAGGAGGGGGGAAAAGCTCCTACGAGCAGTACTTC.

This clonotype was observed a few times. The V and J genes are TRBV29-1 and TRBJ1-1; no clear D gene. Trimming left V 4 bases short and J 8 bases short, with 14 bases between. This CDR3 comprises 12 residues. Germline V lookup: CDR1 SQVTM, CDR2 ANQGSEA. The CDR3 DNA is TGCAGCGTTGTTAGAGGGAGATCGGAAGCTTTCTTT. Its translation: CSVVRGRSEAFF.

The sample holds many counts of this clonotype. This sequence joins TRBV9 and TRBJ2-3; a weak D match, TRBD2 (5 bases). The CDR3 sequence is 13 residues long. Trimming cost V 3 bases and J 6 bases, with 11 bases left between them. Germline V gene data show CDR1 as SGDLS and CDR2 as YYNGEE. The CDR3 loop reads CASSAAGADTQYF. Written as DNA, the CDR3 is TGTGCCAGCAGCGCGGCGGGCGCGGATACGCAGTATTTT.

The table lists this clonotype with many counts. The chain joins TRBV3-1 to TRBJ1-2; 9 bases match TRBD1. This CDR3 spans 16 amino acids. V lost 0 bases to trimming and J lost 8 bases; unmatched junction nucleotides: 10. Germline V gene sequence: CDR1 LGHDT, CDR2 YNNKEL (reference sequence). The CDR3: CASSQELGQGVGGYTF. Written as DNA, the CDR3 is TGTGCCAGCAGCCAAGAATTGGGACAGGGAGTCGGGGGCTACACCTTC.

This clonotype has only a few counts. The V and J genes are TRBV2 and TRBJ2-3; D unresolved. V shed 0 bases and J shed 10 bases, with 14 bases lying between them. The CDR3 contains 14 residues. Germline V lookup: CDR1 SNHLY, CDR2 FYNNEI. CDR3 sequence reads: CASSEALRLGSQYF. The DNA of the CDR3 is TGTGCCAGCAGTGAAGCGCTTCGCCTTGGGTCGCAGTATTTT.

The genes are TRBV5-1 and TRBJ2-1, with 7 bases lining up with TRBD1. This CDR3 region has 16 residues. The V segment lost 0 bases and the J segment 6 bases; nucleotides outside the gene matches: 9. The V gene's germline CDR1 is SGHRS and CDR2 YFSETQ. CDR3: CASSLGDSGTINEQFF. CDR3 DNA sequence: TGCGCCAGCAGCTTGGGGGACAGCGGAACAATCAATGAGCAGTTCTTC.

This clonotype occurred a few times. This chain connects TRBV20-1 to TRBJ1-2, with TRBD1 matching over 7 bases. After removal of 1 base from V and 3 bases from J, the junction contained 8 bases not matched to a gene. The CDR3 totals 15 residues. CDR1 DFQATT and CDR2 SNEGSKA come from the germline V gene (reference sequence). CDR3 sequence reads: CSARGRDSSHYGYTF. The CDR3 DNA is TGCAGTGCTAGAGGTCGGGACAGCTCTCACTATGGCTACACCTTC.

Only a few counts were recorded for this clonotype. V gene TRBV6-5 combines with J gene TRBJ1-3; maybe TRBD1 (5 bases). The germline V and J ends were trimmed by 7 bases and 3 bases, with 13 bases remaining between them. This CDR3 is 14 amino acids long. Germline V CDR1 and CDR2: MNHEY, SVGAGI. For the CDR3, the DNA is TGTGCCAGCACCAACGGGGGTTATGGAAACACCATATATTTT. Residues: CASTNGGYGNTIYF.

This clonotype was detected ten times or more. The V gene is TRBV11-2, the J gene TRBJ2-5; TRBD2 aligns across 7 bases. Germline loops: CDR1 SGHAT, CDR2 FQNNGV. The length of the CDR3 is 15 residues. The junction had 7 bases not matched to a gene; V was cut back by 4 bases and J by 2 bases. For the CDR3, the DNA is TGTGCCAGCAGCTCGCCGGCTAGCGGTCAAGAGACCCAGTACTTC. It translates to CASSSPASGQETQYF.

A few counts support this clonotype. V is TRBV12-3 or TRBV12-4 and J is TRBJ1-5; D might be TRBD1 (5 bases). The CDR3 length is 18 residues. Trimming removed 3 bases from V and 5 bases from J, with 23 bases in between. CDR3 region: CASSFGVAGPPGDQPQHF. The DNA of the CDR3 is TGTGCCAGCAGTTTCGGAGTAGCCGGGCCCCCGGGGGATCAGCCCCAGCATTTT.

The sample holds many counts of this clonotype. The genes are TRBV2 and TRBJ2-1; TRBD2 aligns across 8 bases. The CDR3 consists of 15 residues. The V segment lost 8 bases and the J segment 4 bases; nucleotides outside the gene matches: 10. Germline V gene sequence: CDR1 SNHLY, CDR2 FYNNEI. The CDR3 DNA is TGTGCCAGCTCATTAGGGACTAGGGCATACAATGAGCAGTTCTTC. Protein product: CASSLGTRAYNEQFF.

The chain couples TRBV6-2 or TRBV6-3 to TRBJ1-2, with D unclear. Looked up from germline, CDR1 is MNHEY and CDR2 is SVGEGT. The CDR3 contains 15 residues. V was trimmed by 2 bases and J by 2 bases, leaving 12 bases between them. For the CDR3, the DNA is TGTGCCAGCAGTTACGGGCCCCGGAAAAACTATGGCTACACCTTC. The encoded protein is CASSYGPRKNYGYTF.

The rearrangement links TRBV11-2 to TRBJ2-7; D might be TRBD2 (6 bases). Germline CDR1 reads SGHAT; CDR2 reads FQNNGV. There are 14 residues in the CDR3. The V end lost 4 bases, the J end lost 2 bases, and 12 bases lay between the germline ends. The CDR3 bases are TGTGCCAGCAGCTCCACCGCGGGGACCTACGAGCAGTACTTC. Amino acids: CASSSTAGTYEQYF.

The chain recombines TRBV9 with TRBJ2-7, with D perhaps matching TRBD1 (6 bases). The V end was cut by 2 bases, the J end by 3 bases, with 18 bases between. Germline assignment: CDR1 SGDLS and CDR2 YYNGEE. The CDR3 consists of 16 residues. The CDR3 loop is CASSVQGQGNLYEQYF. CDR3 bases: TGTGCCAGCAGCGTCCAGGGGCAGGGGAATCTCTACGAGCAGTACTTC. Variable domain in full (rest from reference TRBV9 and TRBJ2-7): DSGVTQTPKHLITATGQRVTLRCSPRSGDLSVYWYQQSLDQGLQFLIQYYNGEERAKGNILERFSAQQFPDLHSELNLSSLELGDSALYFCASSVQGQGNLYEQYFGPGTRLTVT.

This rearrangement joins TRBV3-1 to TRBJ2-3; 11 positions match TRBD2. The CDR3 covers 16 residues. Germline CDR1 reads LGHDT; CDR2 reads YNNKEL (reference sequence). J was trimmed by 6 bases and V by 2 bases; bases with no gene match: 7. The DNA of the CDR3 is TGTGCCAGCAGCCAAATAGCGGGAGGGCTACATGATACGCAGTATTTT. Translation: CASSQIAGGLHDTQYF.

This clonotype was counted at least ten times. This chain uses TRBV20-1 with TRBJ2-5; D may match TRBD1 or TRBD2 (5 bases each). V lost 6 bases, J lost 3 bases, and 20 bases lay in between. This CDR3 spans 15 amino acids. Germline V gene sequence: CDR1 DFQATT, CDR2 SNEGSKA (reference sequence). As DNA, the CDR3 is TGCAGTGCCAGGCTCCCGGGACCCACTAAAGAGACCCAGTACTTC. Its protein is CSARLPGPTKETQYF.